Each of the 11 T cell receptor beta chains below was sequenced from the same sample in a study of blood T cell repertoires in COVID-19. The repertoire was sequenced with immunoSEQ multiplex PCR; TCRdb's copy has only in-frame clones and lacks some. Altogether fewer than 150,000 clones are present, 85% to 90% being singletons, with the ten largest covering approximately 4.5%. The material sequenced was peripheral blood. The receptor set was obtained from a woman in her forties or fifties with acute or convalescent COVID-19.

The rearrangement uses TRBV7-9 and TRBJ2-2; TRBD1 matches at 9 bases. This CDR3 spans 14 amino acids. Trimming removed 9 bases from V and 4 bases from J; junction bases left unmatched: 6. Germline V CDR1 and CDR2: SEHNR, FQNEAQ (reference sequence). The CDR3 bases are TGTGCCAGTCAGGGACAGGGTAGCACCGGGGAGCTGTTTTTT. It specifies CASQGQGSTGELFF.

This clone was counted a few times. The V call is TRBV5-8, the J call TRBJ2-7; the D gene is possibly TRBD1 (7 bases). Trimming pared 1 base from V and 2 bases from J, leaving 19 bases between. The germline gives CDR1 SGHTS, CDR2 YDEGEE. The CDR3 sequence is 17 residues long. The CDR3 DNA is TGTGCCAGCAGCTTGTATTATTCCGCGGGGACAGCCTACGAGCAGTACTTC. Its protein product is CASSLYYSAGTAYEQYF.

The J gene is TRBJ1-5, the V gene TRBV30, with D perhaps matching TRBD1 (5 bases). Trimming took off 2 bases at V and 2 bases at J, with 13 bases between the two ends. In germline, CDR1 is GTSNPN, CDR2 SVGIG (reference sequence). The CDR3 loop spans 15 amino acids. CDR3 in amino acids: CAWSKRGGGNQPQHF. CDR3 DNA: TGTGCCTGGAGTAAGAGGGGAGGGGGCAATCAGCCCCAGCATTTT.

This clone was detected only a few times. CDR3 amino acids: CASSYSEDREFSYGYTF. DNA of the CDR3: TGTGCCAGCAGCTACTCGGAAGACAGGGAGTTCTCCTATGGCTACACCTTC. The J gene is TRBJ1-2, the V gene TRBV7-9, with 7 bases that match TRBD1. Germline V gives CDR1 SEHNR, CDR2 FQNEAQ (reference sequence). The CDR3 has 17 amino acids. Germline trimming cut 4 bases from V and 4 bases from J; bases unmatched to any gene: 15.

V is TRBV7-6 and J is TRBJ1-2, with D tentatively TRBD1 (5 bases). The V and J ends lost 1 base and 6 bases respectively, with 9 bases between them. The CDR3 sequence is 13 residues long. Germline V lookup: CDR1 SGHVS, CDR2 FNYEAQ. CDR3 DNA: TGTGCCAGCAGCTTAGAAGAAGGGGATGGCTACACCTTC. It encodes CASSLEEGDGYTF.

This clone was recorded only once. This rearrangement joins TRBV9 to TRBJ2-3, with D unresolved. In germline, CDR1 is SGDLS, CDR2 YYNGEE. This CDR3 is built from 14 residues. V dropped 0 bases and J dropped 4 bases, with 9 bases sitting between them. This CDR3 is CASSVGGRADTQYF. CDR3 nucleotide sequence: TGTGCCAGCAGCGTAGGAGGTCGAGCAGATACGCAGTATTTT.

The genes are TRBV19 and TRBJ1-1, with a possible D match to TRBD1 (5 bases). CDR1 and CDR2 (germline): LNHDA, SQIVND (reference sequence). This CDR3 has 14 amino acids. Trimming stripped 2 bases from V and 4 bases from J, with 11 bases between. The CDR3 region is CASSISSGSTEAFF. CDR3 DNA sequence: TGTGCCAGTAGTATATCGTCAGGGTCCACTGAAGCTTTCTTT.

J is TRBJ2-2 and V is TRBV30, with TRBD2 as a possible D gene (6 bases). The germline V gene has CDR1 GTSNPN and CDR2 SVGIG (reference sequence). CDR3 length equals 13 residues. V lost 0 bases to trimming and J lost 6 bases, with 8 bases between them. CDR3 DNA: TGTGCCTGGAGTGTTGGAGGGGCCGGGGAGCTGTTTTTT. It is translated as CAWSVGGAGELFF.

This clone appeared once. V gene TRBV28 combines with J gene TRBJ1-2; 10 positions match TRBD1. With 3 bases clipped from V and 2 bases from J, the junction kept 12 bases outside the gene matches. Per germline, CDR1 MDHEN and CDR2 SYDVKM. CDR3 length: 18 amino acids. CDR3 region: CASSFGPGQGFLNYGYTF. In DNA, the CDR3 is TGTGCCAGCAGTTTTGGACCGGGACAGGGGTTTTTAAACTATGGCTACACCTTC.

The V and J genes are TRBV5-1 and TRBJ2-3; D uncertain. Germline lookup yields CDR1 SGHRS and CDR2 YFSETQ. This CDR3 has 14 amino acids. Trimming shortened V by 4 bases and J by 2 bases, and 11 bases separated the two germline ends. CDR3 in amino acids: CASSVRGLTDTQYF. In nucleotides, the CDR3 is TGCGCCAGCAGCGTCCGAGGTCTCACAGATACGCAGTATTTT.

The J gene is TRBJ2-2, the V gene TRBV7-3; D possibly corresponds to TRBD1 (6 bases). Germline V gene sequence: CDR1 SGHTA, CDR2 FQGTGA. This CDR3 region has 14 residues. Trimming removed 0 bases at V and 5 bases at J, with 7 bases between. The CDR3, as DNA: TGTGCCAGCAGCTTAACGAGGGGGACCGGGGAGCTGTTTTTT. This translates into CASSLTRGTGELFF.